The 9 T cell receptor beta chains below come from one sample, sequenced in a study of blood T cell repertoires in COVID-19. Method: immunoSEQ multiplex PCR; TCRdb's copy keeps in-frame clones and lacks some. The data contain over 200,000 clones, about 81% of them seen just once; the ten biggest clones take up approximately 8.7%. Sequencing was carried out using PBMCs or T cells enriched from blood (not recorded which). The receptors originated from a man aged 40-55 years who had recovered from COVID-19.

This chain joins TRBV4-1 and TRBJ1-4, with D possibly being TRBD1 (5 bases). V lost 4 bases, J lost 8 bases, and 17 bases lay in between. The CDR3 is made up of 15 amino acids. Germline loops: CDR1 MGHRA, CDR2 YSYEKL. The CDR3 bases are TGCGCCAGCAGCCCCCGGGACGGGGCGGGGGAAAAACTGTTTTTT. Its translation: CASSPRDGAGEKLFF.

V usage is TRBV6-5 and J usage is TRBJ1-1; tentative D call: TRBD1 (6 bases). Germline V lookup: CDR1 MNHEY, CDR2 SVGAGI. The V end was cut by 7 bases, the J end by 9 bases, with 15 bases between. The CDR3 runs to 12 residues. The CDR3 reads CASTMTTGQAFF. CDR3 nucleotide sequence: TGTGCCAGCACCATGACGACAGGCCAAGCTTTCTTT.

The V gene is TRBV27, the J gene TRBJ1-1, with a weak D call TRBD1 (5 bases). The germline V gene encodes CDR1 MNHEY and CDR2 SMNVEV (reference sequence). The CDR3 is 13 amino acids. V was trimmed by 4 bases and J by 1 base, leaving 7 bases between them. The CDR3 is CASSYTGNTEAFF. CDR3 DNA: TGTGCCAGCAGTTACACAGGGAACACTGAAGCTTTCTTT.

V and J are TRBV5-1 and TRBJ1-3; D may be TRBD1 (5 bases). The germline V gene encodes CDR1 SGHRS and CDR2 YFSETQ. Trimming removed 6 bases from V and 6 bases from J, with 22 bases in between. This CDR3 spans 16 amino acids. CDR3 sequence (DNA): TGCGCCAGCACCCAGGGAGGCGTCGGCTTGGAAAACACCATATATTTT. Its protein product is CASTQGGVGLENTIYF.

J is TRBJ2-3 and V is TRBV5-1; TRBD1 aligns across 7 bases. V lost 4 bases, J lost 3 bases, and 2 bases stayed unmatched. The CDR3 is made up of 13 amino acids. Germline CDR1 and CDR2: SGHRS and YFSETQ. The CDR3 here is CASSRQGTDTQYF. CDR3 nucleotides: TGCGCCAGCAGCAGACAGGGAACAGATACGCAGTATTTT. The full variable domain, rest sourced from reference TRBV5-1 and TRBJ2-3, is KAGVTQTPRYLIKTRGQQVTLSCSPISGHRSVSWYQQTPGQGLQFLFEYFSETQRNKGNFPGRFSGRQFSNSRSEMNVSTLELGDSALYLCASSRQGTDTQYFGPGTRLTVL.

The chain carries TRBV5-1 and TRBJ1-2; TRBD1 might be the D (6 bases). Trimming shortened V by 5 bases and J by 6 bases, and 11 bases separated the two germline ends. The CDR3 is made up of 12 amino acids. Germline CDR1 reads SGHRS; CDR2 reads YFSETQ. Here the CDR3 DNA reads TGCGCCAGCAGGAACAGGGTCGATGGCTACACCTTC. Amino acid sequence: CASRNRVDGYTF.

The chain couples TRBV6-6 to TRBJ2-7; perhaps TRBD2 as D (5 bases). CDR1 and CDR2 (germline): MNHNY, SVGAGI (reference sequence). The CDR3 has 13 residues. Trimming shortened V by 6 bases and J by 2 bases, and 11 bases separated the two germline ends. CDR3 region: CASRRTATYEQYF. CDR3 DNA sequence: TGTGCCAGCAGGAGGACTGCTACCTACGAGCAGTACTTC.

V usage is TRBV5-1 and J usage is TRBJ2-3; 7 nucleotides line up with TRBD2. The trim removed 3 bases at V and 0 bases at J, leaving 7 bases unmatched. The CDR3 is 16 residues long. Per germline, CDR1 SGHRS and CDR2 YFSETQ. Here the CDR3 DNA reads TGCGCCAGCAGCTCAATGACTAGCCGAAGCACAGATACGCAGTATTTT. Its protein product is CASSSMTSRSTDTQYF.

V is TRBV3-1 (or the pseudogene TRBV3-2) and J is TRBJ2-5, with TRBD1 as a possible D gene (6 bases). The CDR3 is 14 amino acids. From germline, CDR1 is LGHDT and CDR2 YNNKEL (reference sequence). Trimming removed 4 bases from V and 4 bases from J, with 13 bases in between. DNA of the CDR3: TGTGCCAGCAGCCGCCCCGGACAGTTAGAGACCCAGTACTTC. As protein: CASSRPGQLETQYF.